These 4 T cell receptor beta chains originate from one sample sequenced in a study of early T cells in non-severe SARS-CoV-2 infection. Via MiXCR, TCRdb re-called the 5' RACE reads, giving one row per CDR3 protein. The sample contains roughly 60,000 distinct CDR3 sequences, around 6% of which appear only once. The specimen was whole blood. The receptors derive from an adult who was a healthcare worker with PCR-confirmed SARS-CoV-2 infection or an uninfected control (not recorded which).

The rearrangement joins TRBV24-1 to TRBJ2-3; D is perhaps TRBD2 (6 bases). CDR3 length: 15 residues. Germline assignment: CDR1 KGHDR and CDR2 SFDVKD. Trimming left V 5 bases short and J 4 bases short, with 15 bases between. The CDR3 sequence is CATSVAGTGPDTQYF. The CDR3 DNA is TGTGCCACCAGTGTGGCGGGGACGGGCCCAGATACGCAGTATTTT.

This clonotype has only a few counts. The CDR3 DNA sequence: TGTGCCACCAGCAGAGATATGGTTTCAGGGGGTACTGAAGCTTTCTTT. This translates into CATSRDMVSGGTEAFF. This sequence joins TRBV15 and TRBJ1-1; 7 bases agree with TRBD1. Germline CDR1 and CDR2: LNHNV and YYDKDF (reference sequence). This CDR3 comprises 16 residues. Trimming cost V 0 bases and J 5 bases; bases outside gene matches: 9.

This clonotype was counted ten times or more. This rearrangement joins TRBV5-1 to TRBJ1-4; 7 bases are a match to TRBD1. V was clipped by 0 bases and J by 7 bases; unmatched bases: 9. CDR1 is SGHRS, CDR2 YFSETQ, per germline. The CDR3 consists of 16 residues. The CDR3 loop is CASSLEPGQKGEKLFF. The CDR3 DNA follows: TGCGCCAGCAGCTTGGAGCCGGGACAGAAGGGTGAAAAACTGTTTTTT.

The chain couples TRBV4-1 to TRBJ1-2; no definite D call. Trimming left V 0 bases short and J 3 bases short, with 11 bases between. The V gene's germline CDR1 is MGHRA and CDR2 YSYEKL. The CDR3 runs 15 residues. Here the CDR3 reads CASSQDAGSDYGYTF. The CDR3, as DNA: TGCGCCAGCAGCCAAGATGCAGGTAGCGACTATGGCTACACCTTC.